The sequence of this TCR beta chain was determined in a study of T cells after yellow fever vaccination. Across the whole study: Fractions containing few cells were prepared with SMART-Seq v4 Ultra Low Input.

This clonotype has at least ten counts. The antigen remains unidentified. V was shortened by 2 bases and J by 3 bases, with 10 bases between the two germline ends. The germline V gene encodes CDR1 SSHAT and CDR2 FNYEAQ (reference sequence). The CDR3 is made up of 15 amino acids. Researchers made TCR cDNA using 5'RACE template switching, and this step added a universal primer site and UMIs. Using its own MiXCR run on the 5' RACE reads, TCRdb lists one record per CDR3 protein. The sample lists 450,000 to 550,000 distinct CDR3 sequences, just over 20% occurring once. Study-wide points: Reappearance after the booster was seen for most primary-vaccination clones, at roughly 96% CD4 and less than 90% CD8. There was a small share of clonotypes that showed up in both the CD4 and CD8 compartments.

This TCR was sampled from a man aged 18 to 30 who received the YFV17D yellow fever vaccine. This chain uses TRBV7-7 with TRBJ2-2; the D gene could be TRBD1 or TRBD2 (6 bases each). Specimen: PBMCs, collected about 21 days after the first yellow fever vaccination. CDR3 amino acids: CASSLRGGYTGELFF. The CDR3 DNA is TGTGCCAGCAGCTTAAGAGGGGGGTACACCGGGGAGCTGTTTTTT.